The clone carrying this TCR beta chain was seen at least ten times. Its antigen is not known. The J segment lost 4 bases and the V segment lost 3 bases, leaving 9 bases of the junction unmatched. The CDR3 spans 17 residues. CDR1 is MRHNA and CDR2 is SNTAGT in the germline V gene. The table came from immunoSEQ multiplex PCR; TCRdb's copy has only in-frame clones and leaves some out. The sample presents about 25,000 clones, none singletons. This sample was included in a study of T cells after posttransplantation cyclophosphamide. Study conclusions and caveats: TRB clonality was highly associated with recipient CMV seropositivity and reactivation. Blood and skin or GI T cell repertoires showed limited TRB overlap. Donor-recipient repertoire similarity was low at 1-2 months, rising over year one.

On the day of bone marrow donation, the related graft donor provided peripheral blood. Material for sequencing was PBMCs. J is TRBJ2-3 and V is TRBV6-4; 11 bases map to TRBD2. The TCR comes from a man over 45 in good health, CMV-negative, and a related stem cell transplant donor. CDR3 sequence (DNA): TGTGCCAGCAGTGAGTCAACTAGCGGGGGTCCCGCAGATACGCAGTATTTT. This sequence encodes CASSESTSGGPADTQYF.